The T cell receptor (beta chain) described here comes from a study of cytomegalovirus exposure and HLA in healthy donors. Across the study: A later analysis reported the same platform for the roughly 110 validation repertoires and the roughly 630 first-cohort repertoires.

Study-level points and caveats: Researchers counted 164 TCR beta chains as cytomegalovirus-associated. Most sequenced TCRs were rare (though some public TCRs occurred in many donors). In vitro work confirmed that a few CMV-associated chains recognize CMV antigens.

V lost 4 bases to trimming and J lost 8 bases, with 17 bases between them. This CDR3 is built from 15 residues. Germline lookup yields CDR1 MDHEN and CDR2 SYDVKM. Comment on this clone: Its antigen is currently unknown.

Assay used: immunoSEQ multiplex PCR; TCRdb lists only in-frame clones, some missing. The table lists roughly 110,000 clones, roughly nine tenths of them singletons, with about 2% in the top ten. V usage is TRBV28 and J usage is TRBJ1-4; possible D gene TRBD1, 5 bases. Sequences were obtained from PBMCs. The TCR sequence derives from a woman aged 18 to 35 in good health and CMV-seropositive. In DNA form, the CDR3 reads TGTGCCAGCAGTTCCACAGCGCGGGGGAACGAAAAACTGTTTTTT. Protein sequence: CASSSTARGNEKLFF.